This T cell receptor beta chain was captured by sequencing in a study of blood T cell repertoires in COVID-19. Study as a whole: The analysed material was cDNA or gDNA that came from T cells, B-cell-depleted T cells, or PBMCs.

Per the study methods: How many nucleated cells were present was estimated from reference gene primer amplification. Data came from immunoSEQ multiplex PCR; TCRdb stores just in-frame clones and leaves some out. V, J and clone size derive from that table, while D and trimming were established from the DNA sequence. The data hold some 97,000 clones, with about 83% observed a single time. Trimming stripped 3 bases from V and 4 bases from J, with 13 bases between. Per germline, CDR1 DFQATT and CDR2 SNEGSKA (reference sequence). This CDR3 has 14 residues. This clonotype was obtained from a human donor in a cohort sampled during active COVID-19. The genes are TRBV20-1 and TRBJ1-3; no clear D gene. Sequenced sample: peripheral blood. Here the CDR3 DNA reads TGCAGTGCTAGTGGACTGAGCCTAGGAAACACCATATATTTT. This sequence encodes CSASGLSLGNTIYF.